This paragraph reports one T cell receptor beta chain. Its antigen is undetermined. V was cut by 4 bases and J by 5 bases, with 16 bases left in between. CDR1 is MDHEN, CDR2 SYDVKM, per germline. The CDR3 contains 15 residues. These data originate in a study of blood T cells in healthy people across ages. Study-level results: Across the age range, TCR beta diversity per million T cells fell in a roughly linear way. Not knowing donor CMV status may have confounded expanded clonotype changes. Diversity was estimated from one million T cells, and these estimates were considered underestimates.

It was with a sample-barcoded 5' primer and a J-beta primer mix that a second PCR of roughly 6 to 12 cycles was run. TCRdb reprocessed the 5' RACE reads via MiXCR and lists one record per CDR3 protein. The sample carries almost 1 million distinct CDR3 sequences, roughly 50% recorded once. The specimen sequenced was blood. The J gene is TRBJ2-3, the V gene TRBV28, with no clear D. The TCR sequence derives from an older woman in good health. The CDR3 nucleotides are TGTGCCAGCAGTTCAACGATGTACCAAAGAGATACGCAGTATTTT. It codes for CASSSTMYQRDTQYF.